This T cell receptor beta chain was documented in a study of cytomegalovirus exposure and HLA in healthy donors. J lost 6 bases, V lost 6 bases, and 8 bases had no gene match. This CDR3 spans 14 amino acids. Germline assignment: CDR1 SEHNR and CDR2 FQNEAQ (reference sequence). To note about this clone: The antigen is unknown.

A multiplex PCR was run with 60 Vbeta primers and 13 Jbeta primers. Profiling relied on immunoSEQ multiplex PCR, and the TCRdb table lists in-frame clones only, not all of them. The sample lists around 130,000 clones; 60% to 85% were seen once. Study observations and caveats: When a later analysis was performed, an Asian-associated ancestry cluster reportedly had fewer N-insertions than the approximately 700-donor mean. TRBV6-2, TRBV6-3 and some other V segments were unresolvable in 87-base-pair reads.

The sequencing sample was made of PBMCs. The chain joins TRBV7-9 to TRBJ2-1; 7 bases agree with TRBD1. The clonotype was recovered from a woman aged 40-49 years in good health and CMV-seronegative. CDR3 bases: TGTGCCAGCAGTTATGACAGGGTCCGCAATGAGCAGTTCTTC. Translating gives CASSYDRVRNEQFF.